A single sample gave rise to the 26 T cell receptor beta chains below, sequenced in a study of CD8 T cells in ankylosing spondylitis. Study observations and caveats: A motif in TCR beta, a set of fewer than ten highly homologous variants, appeared characteristic of ankylosing spondylitis blood.

Their antigens remain unidentified. TCRdb ran MiXCR on the 5' RACE reads and lists one entry per CDR3 protein. Here the sample spans 750,000 to 850,000 distinct CDR3 sequences, 12% being singletons. The sample was blood, either unsorted or a sorted T cell fraction (not recorded which). The receptor set was obtained from a male donor with ankylosing spondylitis.

This clonotype was counted only a few times. The genes are TRBV7-9 and TRBJ1-2; the D is unclear. Between the trimmed V and J ends, which lost 8 bases and 8 bases, there was a span of 15 bases. The CDR3 loop spans 12 amino acids. Germline V gene sequence: CDR1 SEHNR, CDR2 FQNEAQ (reference sequence). CDR3 amino acids: CASASGRRGYTF. CDR3 DNA: TGTGCCAGCGCTTCCGGTCGAAGGGGCTACACCTTC.

This clonotype has at least ten counts. The CDR3 protein is CSARDRLAGTDTQYF. Written as DNA, the CDR3 is TGCAGTGCTAGAGATAGACTAGCGGGAACAGATACGCAGTATTTT. V usage is TRBV20-1 and J usage is TRBJ2-3; TRBD2 agrees at 11 bases. Germline values: CDR1 DFQATT, CDR2 SNEGSKA (reference sequence). V lost 0 bases and J lost 3; bases outside the gene matches: 2. The CDR3 contains 15 residues.

This clonotype was counted between two and nine times. This sequence joins TRBV11-2 and TRBJ2-1; possible D gene TRBD1, 5 bases. V was shortened by 4 bases and J by 7 bases, with 8 bases between the two germline ends. CDR1 is SGHAT, CDR2 FQNNGV, per germline. This CDR3 has 12 amino acids. CDR3 region: CASSSNRNEQFF. The CDR3 nucleotides read TGTGCCAGCAGCTCAAACAGGAATGAGCAGTTCTTC.

This chain uses TRBV10-3 with TRBJ1-6; D gene uncertain. CDR1 is ENHRY and CDR2 is SYGVKD in the germline V gene. The V gene lost 10 bases and the J gene lost 5 bases, with 15 bases spanning the gap. This CDR3 spans 14 amino acids. CDR3: CASREAVDNSPLHF. For the CDR3, the DNA is TGTGCCAGTCGGGAGGCAGTTGATAATTCACCCCTCCACTTT.

This clonotype has a count of ten or more. The chain is built from TRBV5-1 and TRBJ2-3; the D is unclear. Trimming stripped 0 bases from V and 5 bases from J, with 10 bases between. Germline CDR1 is SGHRS and CDR2 is YFSETQ. This CDR3 has 14 amino acids. CDR3 sequence reads: CASSLEAFRDTQYF. In DNA form, the CDR3 reads TGCGCCAGCAGCTTGGAGGCCTTCAGAGATACGCAGTATTTT.

The chain combines TRBV28 with TRBJ1-2; no firm D call. Trimming cost V 1 base and J 10 bases, with 10 bases left between them. This CDR3 spans 12 amino acids. CDR1 and CDR2 (germline): MDHEN, SYDVKM. CDR3 sequence reads: CASSLSAGSYTF. For the CDR3, the DNA is TGTGCCAGCAGTTTATCTGCAGGTTCCTACACCTTC.

This sequence joins TRBV29-1 and TRBJ1-4; the D is unclear. CDR1 is SQVTM and CDR2 is ANQGSEA in the germline V gene. The germline V and J ends were trimmed by 7 bases and 8 bases, with 11 bases remaining between them. The CDR3 extends over 11 amino acids. The CDR3, as DNA: TGCAGCGCCCCCTTAGGAGAAAAACTGTTTTTT. It translates to CSAPLGEKLFF.

This clonotype was found many times. The chain couples TRBV28 to TRBJ2-5, with no clear D. The CDR3 has 12 amino acids. Germline CDR1 MDHEN, CDR2 SYDVKM. V shed 4 bases and J shed 4 bases, with 7 bases lying between them. The CDR3 reads CASSSDGETQYF. The CDR3, as DNA: TGTGCCAGCAGTTCTGATGGAGAGACCCAGTACTTC.

This CDR3 reads CSAVDRASEKLFF. In nucleotides, the CDR3 is TGCAGTGCCGTGGACAGGGCCAGTGAAAAACTGTTTTTT. The chain joins TRBV20-1 to TRBJ1-4; 8 bases are a match to TRBD1. CDR1 and CDR2 from the germline V gene are DFQATT and SNEGSKA (reference sequence). CDR3 length: 13 residues. V lost 6 bases and J lost 7; bases outside the gene matches: 7.

The CDR3 reads CASSVDWRSEELFF. The CDR3 DNA reads as TGTGCCAGCAGTGTGGACTGGCGGTCGGAGGAGCTGTTTTTT. This rearrangement joins TRBV6-4 to TRBJ2-2; TRBD2 is a possible D gene (5 bases). CDR1 is MRHNA, CDR2 SNTAGT, per germline. Trimming removed 4 bases at V and 10 bases at J, with 16 bases between. This CDR3 spans 14 amino acids.

Written as DNA, the CDR3 is TGTGCCAGCAGCCGGTACGGGACTAGCGGGAGGACCTACAATGAGCAGTTCTTC. This translates into CASSRYGTSGRTYNEQFF. The chain is built from TRBV12-3 or TRBV12-4 and TRBJ2-1; 15 bases map to TRBD2. The CDR3 extends over 18 amino acids. V shed 6 bases and J 2 bases; nucleotides not matched to a gene: 8.

The rearrangement links TRBV4-3 to TRBJ2-7, with 8 bases identical to TRBD2. This CDR3 has 16 amino acids. After removal of 5 bases from V and 6 bases from J, the junction contained 15 bases not matched to a gene. The germline CDR1 and CDR2 sequences are LGHNA and YSLEER. The CDR3 DNA reads TGCGCCAGCAGCTTCGTCGCGGGAGGAGGACCGGGCGAGCAGTACTTC. It is translated as CASSFVAGGGPGEQYF.

This clonotype was detected a few times. The chain employs TRBV28 and TRBJ2-4; perhaps TRBD1 as D (6 bases). V was cut by 3 bases and J by 1 base, with 10 bases left in between. CDR3 size: 15 residues. Germline V gene lookup returns CDR1 MDHEN and CDR2 SYDVKM. This chain's CDR3 is CASSFYREAKNIQYF. Written as DNA, the CDR3 is TGTGCCAGCAGTTTCTACAGGGAGGCCAAAAACATTCAGTACTTC.

The chain employs TRBV5-1 and TRBJ1-2; 8 bases agree with TRBD1. The ends lost 4 bases at V and 4 bases at J; junction bases unmatched: 9. The germline CDR1 and CDR2 sequences are SGHRS and YFSETQ. The CDR3 contains 15 residues. The CDR3 loop reads CASSPGQGRSYGYTF. The CDR3 DNA follows: TGCGCCAGCAGCCCCGGACAGGGTCGCAGCTATGGCTACACCTTC.

This clonotype turned up a few times. The chain uses TRBV5-1 and TRBJ1-1; D unclear. The CDR3 is 14 residues long. Trimming pared 4 bases from V and 4 bases from J, leaving 14 bases between. CDR1 SGHRS and CDR2 YFSETQ come from the germline V gene. CDR3 nucleotide sequence: TGCGCCAGCAGCCAAACCCTGGTCGGCACTGAAGCTTTCTTT. This translates into CASSQTLVGTEAFF.

This clonotype was counted between two and nine times. The chain is built from TRBV15 and TRBJ1-1, with D perhaps TRBD1 (6 bases). Germline lookup yields CDR1 LNHNV and CDR2 YYDKDF (reference sequence). The CDR3 runs to 16 residues. V was shortened by 0 bases and J by 0 bases, with 11 bases between the two germline ends. As DNA, the CDR3 is TGTGCCACCAGCAGAGATTACAGGGATATGAACACTGAAGCTTTCTTT. Its protein product is CATSRDYRDMNTEAFF.

At least ten counts were recorded for this clonotype. The rearrangement joins TRBV29-1 to TRBJ2-7; 7 bases align to TRBD1. This CDR3 comprises 13 residues. The germline V gene has CDR1 SQVTM and CDR2 ANQGSEA. The V and J ends lost 4 bases and 1 base, in that order; junction bases with no gene match: 4. CDR3 amino acids: CSVAPGGSYEQYF. CDR3 coding DNA: TGCAGCGTTGCTCCAGGGGGATCCTACGAGCAGTACTTC.

This clonotype appeared many times. V is TRBV20-1 and J is TRBJ2-1; weak D call: TRBD1 (7 bases). There are 13 residues in the CDR3. V shed 2 bases and J shed 4 bases, with 9 bases lying between them. From germline, CDR1 is DFQATT and CDR2 SNEGSKA (reference sequence). The CDR3 DNA follows: TGCAGTGCTAGACAGGGGGGATACAATGAGCAGTTCTTC. This encodes CSARQGGYNEQFF.

This clonotype appeared a few times. The rearrangement uses TRBV12-3 or TRBV12-4 and TRBJ2-7; D possibly corresponds to TRBD2 (6 bases). The CDR3 is made up of 12 amino acids. With 6 bases removed from V and 8 bases from J, the gap between germline ends came to 14 bases. The CDR3 is CASRGDSPKQYF. The CDR3 DNA reads TGTGCCAGCAGGGGGGACTCACCAAAGCAGTACTTC.

The chain is built from TRBV18 and TRBJ2-4; D not resolved. The CDR3 consists of 16 residues. Germline values: CDR1 KGHSH, CDR2 LQKENI. Trimming removed 1 base from V and 0 bases from J, with 10 bases in between. CDR3 coding DNA: TGTGCCAGCTCACCACGGCAGCCACTAGCCAAAAACATTCAGTACTTC. Protein sequence: CASSPRQPLAKNIQYF.

This clonotype was picked up many times. V is TRBV6-1 and J is TRBJ1-6; 9 bases are a match to TRBD1. CDR1 MNHNS and CDR2 SASEGT come from the germline V gene. The CDR3 extends over 16 amino acids. V shed 6 bases, J shed 9 bases, and the junction held 12 bases outside the gene matches. Written as DNA, the CDR3 is TGTGCCAGCAGACCTCCGGGACAGGGAAATCGTTCACCCCTCCACTTT. Protein: CASRPPGQGNRSPLHF.

The CDR3 here is CSAGSGGYYNEQFF. The CDR3 nucleotides are TGCAGTGCCGGAAGCGGGGGGTACTACAATGAGCAGTTCTTC. The chain couples TRBV20-1 to TRBJ2-1; TRBD2 matches at 9 bases. The CDR3 loop spans 14 amino acids. Losses at the gene ends were 6 bases for V and 3 bases for J; bases not matched to a gene: 6. Germline V gene data show CDR1 as DFQATT and CDR2 as SNEGSKA (reference sequence).

This clonotype occurred a few times. V is TRBV29-1 and J is TRBJ1-2; TRBD1 might be the D (5 bases). The length of the CDR3 is 13 residues. V was cut by 6 bases and J by 7 bases, with 18 bases left in between. Germline V lookup: CDR1 SQVTM, CDR2 ANQGSEA. DNA for the CDR3: TGCAGCGTCAATGCCGGGACCGGGGCTGGCTACACCTTC. Translation: CSVNAGTGAGYTF.

V is TRBV7-2 and J is TRBJ2-1; D tentatively fits TRBD1 or TRBD2 (5 bases each). Trimming shortened V by 3 bases and J by 5 bases, and 11 bases separated the two germline ends. The CDR3 contains 14 residues. The V gene's germline CDR1 is SGHTA and CDR2 FQGNSA. CDR3 region: CASSFGDLHNEQFF. CDR3 bases: TGTGCCAGCAGCTTCGGGGACCTTCACAATGAGCAGTTCTTC.

This clonotype occurred a few times. CDR3 sequence: CASSPSQGTATEAFF. The CDR3 DNA reads as TGTGCCAGCTCACCCTCACAGGGGACGGCCACTGAAGCTTTCTTT. The V call is TRBV18, the J call TRBJ1-1; 7 positions match TRBD1. J lost 4 bases, V lost 3 bases, and 8 bases had no gene match. There are 15 residues in the CDR3. Germline assignment: CDR1 KGHSH and CDR2 LQKENI. The entire variable domain, with the rest obtained from reference TRBV18 and TRBJ1-1, is as follows: NAGVMQNPRHLVRRRGQEARLRCSPMKGHSHVYWYRQLPEEGLKFMVYLQKENIIDESGMPKERFSAEFPKEGPSILRIQQVVRGDSAAYFCASSPSQGTATEAFFGQGTRLTVV.

Ten or more counts support this clonotype. The chain has TRBV7-2 and TRBJ2-3; D possibly corresponds to TRBD2 (6 bases). The V end was cut by 5 bases, the J end by 2 bases, with 17 bases between. Germline CDR1 SGHTA, CDR2 FQGNSA. The CDR3 covers 16 residues. The CDR3 DNA sequence: TGTGCCAGCAGCCCCCGGGTAGCGGCCTACACAGATACGCAGTATTTT. It codes for CASSPRVAAYTDTQYF.